This TCR beta chain was documented in a study of blood T cell repertoires in COVID-19. The J segment lost 5 bases and the V segment lost 5 bases, leaving 6 bases of the junction unmatched. The CDR3 loop spans 14 amino acids. Germline V gene lookup returns CDR1 SGHAT and CDR2 FQNNGV. In the study's own analysis: Researchers report that nucleated cell counts were estimated from reference gene primer amplification. TCRdb's copy holds only in-frame clones and misses some; the assay was immunoSEQ multiplex PCR. V and J calls and clone size follow that table, whereas D and trimming were derived from the DNA. Of hundreds of thousands of clones listed, 70% to 80% were seen once; the top ten hold about 3.1%.

Sequencing was done on a sample of peripheral blood. This chain connects TRBV11-2 to TRBJ2-1, with 7 bases lining up with TRBD2. The receptor's source is a woman of 80 years or more with acute or convalescent COVID-19. The CDR3 DNA sequence: TGTGCCAGCAGCACCGAGGGACTAAACAATGAGCAGTTCTTC. Translating it yields CASSTEGLNNEQFF.